This T cell receptor beta chain was recorded in a study of blood T cell repertoires in COVID-19. Study-level background: COVID-19 samples, acute and convalescent, were from the United States, Italy and Spain.

J was trimmed by 7 bases and V by 6 bases; bases with no gene match: 8. The CDR3 is 15 amino acids. Germline CDR1 is MNHEY and CDR2 is SVGAGI. Those enrolled in Seattle joined during active infection and were followed longitudinally afterward. Sequencing was performed with immunoSEQ multiplex PCR; in TCRdb, only in-frame clones are kept and a portion is missing. Among a few hundred thousand clones listed, about 90% were seen once. This TCR derives from a woman between 45 and 65 years old with COVID-19, enrolled during active disease. The sequenced material came from peripheral blood. The chain carries TRBV6-5 and TRBJ1-6, with 8 nucleotides matching TRBD1. CDR3 protein: CASRAPGQANSPLHF. The CDR3 nucleotides are TGTGCCAGCAGAGCTCCGGGACAGGCGAATTCACCCCTCCACTTT.